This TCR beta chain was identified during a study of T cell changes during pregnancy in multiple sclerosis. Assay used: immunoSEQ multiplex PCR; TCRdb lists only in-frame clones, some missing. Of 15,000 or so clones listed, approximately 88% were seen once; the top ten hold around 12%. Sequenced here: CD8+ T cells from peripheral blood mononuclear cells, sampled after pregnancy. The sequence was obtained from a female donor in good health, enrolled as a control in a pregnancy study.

DNA of the CDR3: TGTGCCAGCAGAGGACTAGTACAGACCCAGTACTTC. Protein sequence: CASRGLVQTQYF. The chain links TRBV7-2 to TRBJ2-5; 7 nucleotides match TRBD2. V dropped 6 bases and J dropped 6; count of bases not matched to a gene: 4. The germline V gene has CDR1 SGHTA and CDR2 FQGNSA. The CDR3 runs 12 residues. Supplemented by reference TRBV7-2 and TRBJ2-5, the full variable domain reads GAGVSQSPSNKVTEKGKDVELRCDPISGHTALYWYRQSLGQGLEFLIYFQGNSAPDKSGLPSDRFSAERTGGSVSTLTIQRTQQEDSAVYLCASRGLVQTQYFGPGTRLLVL.